These 15 T cell receptor beta chains came from one sample sequenced in a study of T cell repertoires in cytomegalovirus infection. TCRdb redid the calling of the reads with MiXCR, one entry per CDR3 protein. The sample lists roughly 150,000 distinct CDR3 sequences, 30% to 40% occurring once. The antigens these receptors bind are not known. Sequenced here: CD8+ T cells from cultured PBMCs, sampled from culture after CMV antigen stimulation. The origin of the receptors is a human donor in good health (CMV status not recorded). Some clones in this sample may be carry-over from other donors' samples.

The chain employs TRBV7-9 and TRBJ2-1; 10 bases are shared with TRBD1. Germline V gene lookup returns CDR1 SEHNR and CDR2 FQNEAQ (reference sequence). V was clipped by 5 bases and J by 6 bases; unmatched bases: 10. This CDR3 contains 16 residues. The CDR3 reads CASSRRGTGVFNEQFF. In nucleotides, the CDR3 is TGTGCCAGCAGCCGCCGGGGGACAGGGGTTTTCAATGAGCAGTTCTTC.

The V and J genes are TRBV9 and TRBJ2-1, with 7 bases that match TRBD2. Germline trimming cut 3 bases from V and 4 bases from J; bases unmatched to any gene: 10. The CDR3 loop spans 16 amino acids. CDR1 is SGDLS and CDR2 is YYNGEE in the germline V gene. The CDR3 region has the DNA TGTGCCAGCAGCGGGGGAGCGGGGCCGATTTACAATGAGCAGTTCTTC. It codes for CASSGGAGPIYNEQFF. The variable domain in full, with the rest retrieved from reference TRBV9 and TRBJ2-1, is DSGVTQTPKHLITATGQRVTLRCSPRSGDLSVYWYQQSLDQGLQFLIQYYNGEERAKGNILERFSAQQFPDLHSELNLSSLELGDSALYFCASSGGAGPIYNEQFFGPGTRLTVL.

Only a few counts were recorded for this clonotype. This chain connects TRBV14 to TRBJ2-1; 11 positions match TRBD1. Germline values: CDR1 SGHDN, CDR2 FVKESK. The CDR3 loop spans 15 amino acids. Unmatched junction bases numbered 6, after V lost 3 bases and J lost 8 bases. The DNA for the CDR3 is TGTGCCAGCAGCCATCCGGGACAGGGGGTAGATGAGCAGTTCTTC. Its protein is CASSHPGQGVDEQFF.

The chain links TRBV5-1 to TRBJ1-2, with 7 bases that match TRBD1. J gave up 8 bases and V 3 bases, and 7 bases lay outside the gene matches. CDR3 length equals 13 residues. CDR1 is SGHRS, CDR2 YFSETQ, per germline. The CDR3 loop is CASSSDRAGGYTF. The CDR3 bases are TGCGCCAGCAGCTCAGACAGGGCAGGAGGCTACACCTTC.

This clonotype was observed a single time. The chain combines TRBV30 with TRBJ2-1; D remains unclear. The V and J ends lost 0 bases and 0 bases respectively, with 12 bases between them. CDR1 is GTSNPN and CDR2 is SVGIG in the germline V gene (reference sequence). This CDR3 has 16 residues. The CDR3 DNA reads as TGTGCCTGGAGTGTAGGGCGCGCGTTCTCCTACAATGAGCAGTTCTTC. Translated: CAWSVGRAFSYNEQFF. The whole variable domain, filled in from reference TRBV30 and TRBJ2-1, reads SQTIHQWPATLVQPVGSPLSLECTVEGTSNPNLYWYRQAAGRGLQLLFYSVGIGQISSEVPQNLSASRPQDRQFILSSKKLLLSDSGFYLCAWSVGRAFSYNEQFFGPGTRLTVL.

This clonotype occurred a few times. The gene calls are TRBV7-2 and TRBJ2-5, with D unresolved. Per the germline V gene, CDR1 is SGHTA and CDR2 is FQGNSA. V was pared by 3 bases and J by 5 bases, with 16 bases between. This CDR3 is 15 amino acids long. The CDR3 DNA is TGTGCCAGCAGCTTTCATCTGGGGTTAGGGGAGACCCAGTACTTC. Protein: CASSFHLGLGETQYF.

This chain links TRBV27 with TRBJ2-3; D uncertain. V lost 8 bases and J lost 8, with 14 bases in between. The germline CDR1 and CDR2 sequences are MNHEY and SMNVEV (reference sequence). The CDR3 loop spans 12 amino acids. The DNA for the CDR3 is TGTGCCAGCGGGTGGGCATCGGTTACGCAGTATTTT. Translation gives CASGWASVTQYF.

The chain uses TRBV6-5 and TRBJ1-1, with D uncertain. Trimming left V 5 bases short and J 1 base short, with 14 bases between. Germline V gives CDR1 MNHEY, CDR2 SVGAGI. The CDR3 loop spans 15 amino acids. The DNA of the CDR3 is TGTGCCAGCAGTGACGGCCGGGCACCGAACACTGAAGCTTTCTTT. It translates to CASSDGRAPNTEAFF.

This clonotype was counted between two and nine times. The chain joins TRBV3-1 to TRBJ2-7, with TRBD1 matching over 9 bases. The CDR3 has 16 amino acids. Germline CDR1 LGHDT, CDR2 YNNKEL (reference sequence). The V and J ends lost 5 bases and 6 bases, in that order; junction bases with no gene match: 14. This CDR3 reads CASSSRWGQGGGEQYF. The CDR3 bases are TGTGCCAGCAGCTCCCGGTGGGGACAGGGCGGGGGCGAGCAGTACTTC.

With respect to this clonotype: This may arise from a read error, as a much more abundant clone is one base away. The final CDR3 position lacks the conserved phenylalanine or tryptophan, pointing to a likely read error. The chain carries TRBV7-4 and TRBJ2-7; D might be TRBD1 (6 bases). This CDR3 is 14 amino acids long. The germline V gene has CDR1 SGHVT and CDR2 SQSDAQ. V gave up 5 bases and J gave up 2 bases, with 13 bases separating them. The CDR3 loop reads CASSPPGAAYEQYY. DNA of the CDR3: TGTGCCAGCAGCCCTCCAGGGGCCGCCTACGAGCAGTACTAC.

The J gene is TRBJ1-6, the V gene TRBV28; D unresolved. The CDR3 covers 18 residues. The germline V and J ends were trimmed by 3 bases and 0 bases, with 15 bases remaining between them. Germline lookup yields CDR1 MDHEN and CDR2 SYDVKM. CDR3 loop: CASSFSAAGSSYNSPLHF. In nucleotides, the CDR3 is TGTGCCAGCAGTTTTTCGGCGGCCGGGAGCTCCTATAATTCACCCCTCCACTTT.

The rearrangement links TRBV12-3 or TRBV12-4 to TRBJ2-1; D may be TRBD1 or TRBD2 (5 bases each). The CDR3 runs to 14 residues. The ends were cut back, 7 bases at V and 7 bases at J, with 17 bases in the middle. The CDR3 reads CASIEGLGWNEQFF. The DNA of the CDR3 is TGTGCCAGCATCGAGGGGCTCGGTTGGAATGAGCAGTTCTTC.

This clonotype was seen many times. V and J are TRBV7-6 and TRBJ2-5, with D possibly TRBD2 on 6 matching bases. Germline V gene sequence: CDR1 SGHVS, CDR2 FNYEAQ. The CDR3 has 14 residues. With 3 bases removed from V and 5 bases from J, the gap between germline ends came to 13 bases. In nucleotides, the CDR3 is TGTGCCAGCAGCTTTCGCCGGGGGTCTGAGACCCAGTACTTC. It translates to CASSFRRGSETQYF.

This clonotype was observed at least ten times. The V gene is TRBV7-6, the J gene TRBJ2-1; D not certain. The germline V and J ends were trimmed by 4 bases and 7 bases, with 8 bases remaining between them. The CDR3 covers 12 residues. The germline CDR1 and CDR2 sequences are SGHVS and FNYEAQ. The CDR3 sequence: CASSSVGNEQFF. The CDR3 DNA reads as TGTGCCAGCAGCTCCGTTGGAAATGAGCAGTTCTTC. The full variable domain, rest sourced from reference TRBV7-6 and TRBJ2-1, is GAGVSQSPRYKVTKRGQDVALRCDPISGHVSLYWYRQALGQGPEFLTYFNYEAQQDKSGLPNDRFSAERPEGSISTLTIQRTEQRDSAMYRCASSSVGNEQFFGPGTRLTVL.

The rearrangement joins TRBV27 to TRBJ1-1; perhaps TRBD1 as D (5 bases). The CDR3 is made up of 13 amino acids. The germline gives CDR1 MNHEY, CDR2 SMNVEV (reference sequence). Trimming stripped 10 bases from V and 0 bases from J, with 12 bases between. This chain's CDR3 is CATRDGMNTEAFF. The CDR3 DNA reads TGTGCCACCCGGGACGGAATGAACACTGAAGCTTTCTTT.